This T cell receptor beta chain was sequenced during a study of blood T cell repertoires in COVID-19. Study background: Researchers got acute and convalescent COVID-19 samples from the United States, Italy and Spain. Nucleic acid was either cDNA or gDNA, and it came from T cells, B-cell-depleted T cells, or PBMCs.

Original analysis: Reference gene primer amplification gave nucleated cell count estimates. The data were produced by immunoSEQ multiplex PCR, yet TCRdb's version contains in-frame clones alone and is incomplete. V, J and clone size were drawn from that table, and D and trimming were deduced from the DNA. The sample holds under 200,000 clones, approximately 85% seen once. Seattle participants joined during active infection and were tracked over time. Germline V gives CDR1 KGHSH, CDR2 LQKENI. CDR3 length: 16 residues. Trimming took 6 bases from V and 5 from J; bases not matched to a gene: 11. The V call is TRBV18, the J call TRBJ2-1, with 9 bases lining up with TRBD1. The source is a woman at least 80 years old with COVID-19, enrolled during active disease. Sequencing used peripheral blood. The CDR3 coding sequence is TGTGCCAGCTCCCCTTCGTGGGACAGGGTTGACAATGAGCAGTTCTTC. Protein product: CASSPSWDRVDNEQFF.